Presented here are 5 T cell receptor beta chains from one specimen sequenced in a study of shared clonotypes between healthy human individuals. The protocol was immunoSEQ multiplex PCR, while the TCRdb copy is restricted to in-frame clones and leaves out a portion. The sample holds approximately 2,300,000 clones; approximately 90% are singletons and the top ten take 0.37%. Sequencing was done on a sample of naive CD4+ T cells from PBMCs. As to subset: CD45RA+ positively selected. These receptors all come from a man aged 18 to 35 in good health. Some clones in this sample may be carry-over from other donors' samples.

Here the CDR3 reads CASSLKWGGEKLFF. The CDR3 nucleotides are TGTGCCAGCAGTTTAAAGTGGGGGGGTGAAAAACTGTTTTTT. The chain links TRBV27 to TRBJ1-4; a possible D gene is TRBD1 (5 bases). Trimming stripped 2 bases from V and 7 bases from J, with 11 bases between. Germline values: CDR1 MNHEY, CDR2 SMNVEV (reference sequence). CDR3 length: 14 residues.

With respect to this clone: Within the sample, other DNA sequences also encode this same CDR3. This chain links TRBV7-9 with TRBJ2-2; the D is unclear. CDR3 length equals 12 residues. Per the germline V gene, CDR1 is SEHNR and CDR2 is FQNEAQ (reference sequence). Trimming took off 1 base at V and 5 bases at J, with 2 bases between the two ends. As DNA, the CDR3 is TGTGCCAGCAGCTTAGAGACCGGGGAGCTGTTTTTT. It is translated as CASSLETGELFF.

The chain employs TRBV11-2 and TRBJ2-7; no firm D call. Germline-derived CDR1 and CDR2 are SGHAT and FQNNGV. The CDR3 has 15 residues. Trimming pared 4 bases from V and 2 bases from J, leaving 15 bases between. The chain's CDR3 is CASSSRSAPAYEQYF. The CDR3 DNA reads TGTGCCAGCAGCTCTCGGAGCGCTCCCGCCTACGAGCAGTACTTC.

The chain couples TRBV6-6 to TRBJ1-4, with 9 nucleotides matching TRBD1. After removal of 5 bases from V and 6 bases from J, the junction contained 4 bases not matched to a gene. Germline CDR1 and CDR2: MNHNY and SVGAGI (reference sequence). CDR3 length: 14 residues. CDR3 sequence: CASSTTGGDEKLFF. The CDR3 DNA sequence: TGTGCCAGCAGTACAACAGGGGGCGATGAAAAACTGTTTTTT.

The J gene is TRBJ2-3, the V gene TRBV5-1; 10 bases line up with TRBD1. Per germline, CDR1 SGHRS and CDR2 YFSETQ. This CDR3 is built from 19 residues. Trimming cost V 4 bases and J 2 bases; bases outside gene matches: 16. The CDR3 sequence: CASSLLGVDRGLITDTQYF. The CDR3 nucleotides read TGCGCCAGCAGCCTCTTGGGAGTCGACAGGGGGCTTATCACAGATACGCAGTATTTT.